The 29 T cell receptor beta chains in this list originate from one sample, sequenced in a study of vaccination and CD4 T cells after COVID-19. Treatment denoted: approximately 11-day PBMC culture with coronavirus spike peptide pools or control peptides (ViraFEST assay). An Oncomine TCR Beta short-read assay was used to sequence the DNA from cultured CD4+ T cells. TCRdb re-derived calls from the PCR reads in MiXCR, one entry per CDR3 protein. The sample has just over 20,000 distinct CDR3 sequences, around three quarters seen once; the top ten hold 8.5% to 10%. Their cognate antigens are unknown. Sequencing used CD4+ T cells from blood, cultured in vitro. Source of these receptors: a human donor who had recovered from COVID-19.

This clonotype was seen a few times. This rearrangement joins TRBV20-1 to TRBJ1-1; a possible D gene is TRBD1 (6 bases). CDR1 DFQATT and CDR2 SNEGSKA come from the germline V gene (reference sequence). V shed 3 bases and J shed 0 bases, with 11 bases lying between them. The length of the CDR3 is 14 residues. The CDR3 DNA reads TGCAGTGCTAGTAAGGGGGGAATGAACACTGAAGCTTTCTTT. This sequence encodes CSASKGGMNTEAFF.

The chain recombines TRBV7-2 with TRBJ2-5; D ambiguous. CDR1 SGHTA and CDR2 FQGNSA come from the germline V gene. The ends were cut back, 0 bases at V and 4 bases at J, with 9 bases in the middle. The CDR3 is made up of 14 amino acids. The CDR3 here is CASSLAGRRETQYF. In nucleotides, the CDR3 is TGTGCCAGCAGCTTAGCGGGCCGACGAGAGACCCAGTACTTC.

V gene TRBV20-1 combines with J gene TRBJ1-1; 9 nucleotides match TRBD1. The CDR3 has 14 residues. The V and J ends lost 1 base and 4 bases, in that order; junction bases with no gene match: 4. Germline V CDR1 and CDR2: DFQATT, SNEGSKA (reference sequence). CDR3 DNA sequence: TGCAGTGCTAGAGGGCACAGGGGGCGCACTGAAGCTTTCTTT. The encoded protein is CSARGHRGRTEAFF.

The chain recombines TRBV10-2 with TRBJ1-2; no reliable D call. Trimming took off 8 bases at V and 1 base at J, with 8 bases between the two ends. Germline CDR1 reads WSHSY; CDR2 reads SAAADI. This CDR3 is built from 12 residues. Here the CDR3 DNA reads TGCGCCAGCCTAGACAATAACTATGGCTACACCTTC. Translated: CASLDNNYGYTF.

The chain couples TRBV21-1 to TRBJ2-1; no DNA check was done on the table's D call, TRBD2. TRBV21-1 is recorded as a pseudogene. The CDR3 is 18 amino acids. The CDR3 DNA reads TGTGCCAGCAGCAAAGAGAAGAAACTAGCAGTTAGGGGCTATGAGCAGTTCTTC. Translated, it gives CASSKEKKLAVRGYEQFF.

This clonotype has a single count. The V and J genes are TRBV20-1 and TRBJ1-2, with D tentatively TRBD1 (5 bases). Looked up from germline, CDR1 is DFQATT and CDR2 is SNEGSKA (reference sequence). Trimming shortened V by 4 bases and J by 8 bases, and 14 bases separated the two germline ends. This CDR3 comprises 12 residues. In DNA, the CDR3 is TGCAGTGCTAAGGGAGCGGGGGACGGCTACACCTTC. It codes for CSAKGAGDGYTF.

The chain couples TRBV12-3 or TRBV12-4 to TRBJ1-2; D uncertain. The CDR3 runs 15 residues. The V end lost 4 bases, the J end lost 2 bases, and 14 bases lay between the germline ends. The CDR3 nucleotides read TGTGCCAGCAGTTACGATGGGAAGGTAAACTATGGCTACACCTTC. Encoded protein: CASSYDGKVNYGYTF.

V and J are TRBV3-1 and TRBJ2-7; D not certain. Germline V lookup: CDR1 LGHDT, CDR2 YNNKEL (reference sequence). CDR3 length: 13 residues. The V gene lost 4 bases and the J gene lost 1 base, with 8 bases spanning the gap. The CDR3 DNA sequence: TGTGCCAGCAGCCGGTCGAAATCCTACGAGCAGTACTTC. As protein: CASSRSKSYEQYF.

This clonotype has only a few counts. The chain combines TRBV19 with TRBJ1-2, with D maybe TRBD1 (5 bases). Germline CDR1 is LNHDA and CDR2 is SQIVND (reference sequence). Trimming shortened V by 9 bases and J by 4 bases, and 15 bases separated the two germline ends. The CDR3 extends over 13 amino acids. The CDR3 protein is CASGVGGFYGYTF. The CDR3 bases are TGTGCCAGCGGGGTGGGGGGATTCTATGGCTACACCTTC.

The genes are TRBV24-1 and TRBJ1-4; D is uncertain. Trimming took 4 bases from V and 1 from J, leaving 9 bases between them. The CDR3 totals 15 residues. CDR1 KGHDR and CDR2 SFDVKD come from the germline V gene. The CDR3 DNA reads as TGTGCCACCAGTGAGCGGGGTGGAACTAATGAAAAACTGTTTTTT. Translation: CATSERGGTNEKLFF.

The sample holds a few counts of this clonotype. CDR3 nucleotide sequence: TGTGCCAGCAGCTCGGACAGGGAGAGGGGTCAGCCCCAGCATTTT. Translated: CASSSDRERGQPQHF. The chain employs TRBV7-2 and TRBJ1-5, with 8 bases that match TRBD1. V lost 4 bases to trimming and J lost 6 bases; unmatched junction nucleotides: 8. Germline V gene lookup returns CDR1 SGHTA and CDR2 FQGNSA. The CDR3 runs 15 residues.

This chain links TRBV7-2 with TRBJ1-6; perhaps TRBD1 as D (5 bases). Germline CDR1 SGHTA, CDR2 FQGNSA. The CDR3 has 16 amino acids. The V gene lost 3 bases and the J gene lost 9 bases, with 18 bases spanning the gap. For the CDR3, the DNA is TGTGCCAGCAGCTTGGCGTTTGGGCAGGGAGGTTCACCCCTCCACTTT. Translation: CASSLAFGQGGSPLHF. Complete variable domain (other parts from reference TRBV7-2 and TRBJ1-6): GAGVSQSPSNKVTEKGKDVELRCDPISGHTALYWYRQSLGQGLEFLIYFQGNSAPDKSGLPSDRFSAERTGGSVSTLTIQRTQQEDSAVYLCASSLAFGQGGSPLHFGNGTRLTVT.

V gene TRBV19 combines with J gene TRBJ2-6, with TRBD2 matching 12 bases. V shed 10 bases and J 2 bases; nucleotides not matched to a gene: 3. CDR3 length: 15 residues. Germline V gene data show CDR1 as LNHDA and CDR2 as SQIVND (reference sequence). The CDR3 is CATTSGSAGANVLTF. CDR3 DNA sequence: TGTGCCACGACTAGCGGGAGTGCTGGGGCCAACGTCCTGACTTTC.

This chain connects TRBV6-2 or TRBV6-3 to TRBJ2-2, with D unclear. The CDR3 consists of 15 residues. CDR1 MNHEY and CDR2 SVGEGT come from the germline V gene. Between the trimmed V and J ends, which lost 0 bases and 8 bases, there was a span of 13 bases. The CDR3 region has the DNA TGTGCCAGCAGTTACTCGATGGGTATGGCGGGGGAGCTGTTTTTT. It encodes CASSYSMGMAGELFF.

This clonotype was recorded a few times. The V gene is TRBV6-5, the J gene TRBJ2-3, with D tentatively TRBD2 (5 bases). The germline CDR1 and CDR2 sequences are MNHEY and SVGAGI. V was trimmed by 4 bases and J by 2 bases, leaving 22 bases between them. The CDR3 covers 18 residues. The CDR3 DNA follows: TGTGCCAGCAGTTTCCCGACACGGCGGGTGCAGTACACAGATACGCAGTATTTT. This sequence encodes CASSFPTRRVQYTDTQYF.

This clonotype was counted a few times. The DNA of the CDR3 is TGTGCCAGCAGCTCACAGGGGGCTAGCACTGAAGCTTTCTTT. Residues: CASSSQGASTEAFF. J is TRBJ1-1 and V is TRBV7-3; 9 positions agree with TRBD1. Germline V gene lookup returns CDR1 SGHTA and CDR2 FQGTGA. The CDR3 totals 14 residues. V lost 4 bases to trimming and J lost 4 bases; unmatched junction nucleotides: 4. Together with reference TRBV7-3 and TRBJ1-1, the CDR3 gives the full variable domain: GAGVSQTPSNKVTEKGKYVELRCDPISGHTALYWYRQSLGQGPEFLIYFQGTGAADDSGLPNDRFFAVRPEGSVSTLKIQRTERGDSAVYLCASSSQGASTEAFFGQGTRLTVV.

This clonotype was found a few times. The chain carries TRBV6-1 and TRBJ1-5, with D perhaps matching TRBD1 (6 bases). There are 17 residues in the CDR3. Trimming removed 6 bases at V and 2 bases at J, with 20 bases between. CDR1 and CDR2 (germline): MNHNS, SASEGT. CDR3 in DNA: TGTGCCAGCAGCCCATTGAGGGGGAACTGGGGCAATCAGCCCCAGCATTTT. Amino acids: CASSPLRGNWGNQPQHF.

The CDR3 spells CASSSNPAGAPYNEQFF. The DNA of the CDR3 is TGTGCCAGCAGCTCAAATCCGGCGGGAGCCCCCTACAATGAGCAGTTCTTC. The V call is TRBV7-3, the J call TRBJ2-1, with TRBD2 matching 7 bases. From germline, CDR1 is SGHTA and CDR2 FQGTGA. V lost 4 bases to trimming and J lost 2 bases; unmatched junction nucleotides: 11. The CDR3 has 17 residues.

This clonotype was found a few times. V gene TRBV20-1 combines with J gene TRBJ1-5; 7 bases map to TRBD1. The CDR3 runs to 14 residues. Germline CDR1 DFQATT, CDR2 SNEGSKA (reference sequence). V shed 6 bases, J shed 3 bases, and the junction held 8 bases outside the gene matches. The CDR3, as DNA: TGCAGTGCCAGACAGGGACGGGTCAATCAGCCCCAGCATTTT. Translated: CSARQGRVNQPQHF.

The chain couples TRBV27 to TRBJ1-2; 8 bases line up with TRBD1. This CDR3 is built from 17 residues. The V and J ends lost 2 bases and 4 bases, in that order; junction bases with no gene match: 12. Germline values: CDR1 MNHEY, CDR2 SMNVEV (reference sequence). CDR3 in amino acids: CASSLRATGVGGYGYTF. CDR3 coding DNA: TGTGCCAGCAGTTTACGGGCGACAGGGGTTGGGGGCTATGGCTACACCTTC.

The chain joins TRBV5-8 to TRBJ2-5; D call uncertain. Trimming removed 0 bases from V and 5 bases from J, with 11 bases in between. The CDR3 loop spans 14 amino acids. Looked up from germline, CDR1 is SGHTS and CDR2 is YDEGEE. The CDR3 region is CASSLGLVRETQYF. CDR3 nucleotide sequence: TGTGCCAGCAGCTTGGGTCTAGTTCGTGAGACCCAGTACTTC.

V gene TRBV30 combines with J gene TRBJ1-1; 7 bases fit TRBD1. This CDR3 spans 13 amino acids. V shed 3 bases, J shed 5 bases, and the junction held 6 bases outside the gene matches. Germline CDR1 and CDR2: GTSNPN and SVGIG (reference sequence). This CDR3 reads CAWSVTGRTEAFF. The CDR3 DNA reads as TGTGCCTGGAGCGTGACAGGGAGGACTGAAGCTTTCTTT.

The V call is TRBV4-3, the J call TRBJ1-4; D perhaps matches TRBD1 (5 bases). Between the trimmed V and J ends, which lost 2 bases and 4 bases, there was a span of 14 bases. CDR3 length equals 16 residues. From germline, CDR1 is LGHNA and CDR2 YSLEER. The chain's CDR3 is CASSQTVGAFNEKLFF. DNA of the CDR3: TGCGCCAGCAGCCAAACCGTTGGGGCGTTTAATGAAAAACTGTTTTTT.

The V gene is TRBV6-1, the J gene TRBJ1-5; D possibly corresponds to TRBD1 (6 bases). The CDR3 loop spans 14 amino acids. Germline CDR1 reads MNHNS; CDR2 reads SASEGT. V was trimmed by 3 bases and J by 6 bases, leaving 12 bases between them. The CDR3 DNA reads TGTGCCAGCAGTGACCCCGGGACAACTCAGCCCCAGCATTTT. This gives the protein CASSDPGTTQPQHF.

This clonotype was seen a handful of times. This chain links TRBV24-1 with TRBJ1-2; D is undetermined. CDR3 size: 12 residues. Germline V gives CDR1 KGHDR, CDR2 SFDVKD. V lost 3 bases and J lost 4, with 5 bases in between. The CDR3: CATSDILYGYTF. As DNA, the CDR3 is TGTGCCACCAGTGATATCCTCTATGGCTACACCTTC.

The chain couples TRBV15 to TRBJ1-2; D may be TRBD1 (5 bases). V was shortened by 3 bases and J by 7 bases, with 18 bases between the two germline ends. The CDR3 has 15 residues. Germline assignment: CDR1 LNHNV and CDR2 YYDKDF (reference sequence). The CDR3 sequence: CATSSPGLLSFGYTF. CDR3 DNA sequence: TGTGCCACCAGCAGTCCGGGACTTCTGAGTTTTGGCTACACCTTC.

This chain joins TRBV7-9 and TRBJ1-1, with TRBD1 matching over 12 bases. This CDR3 comprises 16 residues. J lost 6 bases, V lost 5 bases, and 10 bases had no gene match. Germline loops: CDR1 SEHNR, CDR2 FQNEAQ (reference sequence). The CDR3 sequence: CASSTYLGTGGSEAFF. The CDR3, as DNA: TGTGCCAGCAGCACGTACCTCGGGACAGGGGGCTCTGAAGCTTTCTTT.

This clonotype was observed a handful of times. V usage is TRBV20-1 and J usage is TRBJ1-2; the D gene is possibly TRBD1 (5 bases). The CDR3 is 19 residues long. Germline-derived CDR1 and CDR2 are DFQATT and SNEGSKA (reference sequence). V gave up 0 bases and J gave up 0 bases, with 23 bases separating them. The CDR3, as DNA: TGCAGTGCTAGAGACGGGGGGAAGGGACGAAATTCTGCTAACTATGGCTACACCTTC. This sequence encodes CSARDGGKGRNSANYGYTF.

J is TRBJ1-1 and V is TRBV7-2, with 9 bases matching TRBD1. Germline CDR1 SGHTA, CDR2 FQGNSA. V lost 4 bases, J lost 6 bases, and 6 bases stayed unmatched. The CDR3 consists of 14 residues. This CDR3 is CASSYRDRVSEAFF. The DNA for the CDR3 is TGTGCCAGCAGCTACCGGGACAGGGTTTCTGAAGCTTTCTTT.